This TCR beta chain was obtained from a study of T cell changes during pregnancy in multiple sclerosis (dated by TCRdb to the late 2010s). Concerning the study at large: The study looked at changes in the T cell repertoire across pregnancy in women with multiple sclerosis.

Library creation used the immunoSEQ multiplex PCR assay. The table was pulled from immuneACCESS by TCRdb, which kept in-frame rearrangements only. Such tables lose some clones; where checked, under half of the loss comes from unresolved V genes, and the rest has no known cause. The table for this sample lists about 96,000 clones; almost 95% of them were counted only once. The top ten clonotypes cover about 2.7% of the sample. The CDR3 goes from the cysteine to the phenylalanine over 11 residues. CDR3 DNA only is kept here, 33 bases in frame from base 1. Taken from the germline V gene, the CDR1 and CDR2 loops are SNHLY and FYNNEI. V is cut by 6 bases and J by 7 bases, and the space between the germline ends is 7 bases. On this clone: Its antigen is unknown. No base quality values were provided; no much bigger clone lies one nucleotide off.

This receptor chain uses TRBV2 and TRBJ2-1, and the D gene may be TRBD2, 6 bases matching. The sequence came from a female donor with multiple sclerosis, enrolled in a pregnancy study. This specimen was peripheral blood, taken in the first trimester of pregnancy. The DNA sequence reads TGTGCCAGCAGAGGAGGGAATGAGCAGTTCTTC. Translated, it reads CASRGGNEQFF.